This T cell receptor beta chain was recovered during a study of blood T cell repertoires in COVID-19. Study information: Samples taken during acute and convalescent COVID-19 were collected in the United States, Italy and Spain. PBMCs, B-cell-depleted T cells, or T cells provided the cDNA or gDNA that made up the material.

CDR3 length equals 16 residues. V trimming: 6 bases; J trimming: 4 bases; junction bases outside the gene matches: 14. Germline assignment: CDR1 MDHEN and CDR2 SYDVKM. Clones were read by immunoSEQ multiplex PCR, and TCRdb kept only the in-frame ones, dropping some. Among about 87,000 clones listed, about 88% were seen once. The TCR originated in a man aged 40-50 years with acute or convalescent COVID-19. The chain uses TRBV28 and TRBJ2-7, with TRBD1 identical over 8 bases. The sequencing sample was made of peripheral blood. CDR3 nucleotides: TGTGCCAGCAGCCTAAAGGCGGGACAGGCGGATTACGAGCAGTACTTC. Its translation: CASSLKAGQADYEQYF.